Below, 12 T cell receptor beta chains from the same sample are listed, as sequenced in a study of blood T cell repertoires in COVID-19. The assay was immunoSEQ multiplex PCR, and TCRdb's table has in-frame clones only and misses some. The sample records around 320,000 clones, around 92% being singletons. Sequenced input: peripheral blood. The receptors here all came from a young woman with COVID-19, enrolled during active disease.

The chain is built from TRBV5-1 and TRBJ1-6; D is perhaps TRBD1 (6 bases). This CDR3 is 16 amino acids long. Germline loops: CDR1 SGHRS, CDR2 YFSETQ. The V end was cut by 0 bases, the J end by 7 bases, with 14 bases between. DNA of the CDR3: TGCGCCAGCAGCTTGGCAGGGGAGACGGTGAATTCACCCCTCCACTTT. This sequence encodes CASSLAGETVNSPLHF.

The genes are TRBV2 and TRBJ1-1; a weak D match, TRBD1 (5 bases). Germline V gene lookup returns CDR1 SNHLY and CDR2 FYNNEI. V lost 4 bases to trimming and J lost 4 bases, with 19 bases between them. This CDR3 is built from 16 residues. The CDR3 sequence: CASSGGGGLKGTEAFF. Written as DNA, the CDR3 is TGTGCCAGCAGTGGGGGGGGAGGACTTAAGGGCACTGAAGCTTTCTTT.

The chain carries TRBV24-1 and TRBJ2-2, with 8 bases that match TRBD1. The CDR3 consists of 15 residues. The V gene end was trimmed by 7 bases and the J gene end by 6 bases; junction bases not matched to a gene: 9. Germline CDR1 reads KGHDR; CDR2 reads SFDVKD. Here the CDR3 DNA reads TGTGCCACCAGCGAAGCAGGGGGCAGAGCCGGGGAGCTGTTTTTT. It encodes CATSEAGGRAGELFF.

This rearrangement joins TRBV10-3 to TRBJ2-3, with TRBD2 identical over 12 bases. This CDR3 has 19 residues. Germline V gene data show CDR1 as ENHRY and CDR2 as SYGVKD. J was trimmed by 1 base and V by 5 bases; bases with no gene match: 13. CDR3 protein: CAISLTPKSSGGGTDTQYF. The CDR3 region has the DNA TGTGCCATCAGTCTCACACCAAAGTCTAGCGGGGGGGGCACAGATACGCAGTATTTT.

The rearrangement uses TRBV18 and TRBJ1-1, with 10 positions matching TRBD1. Germline CDR1 reads KGHSH; CDR2 reads LQKENI. The ends lost 2 bases at V and 4 bases at J; junction bases unmatched: 7. The length of the CDR3 is 16 residues. The CDR3 DNA is TGTGCCAGCTCACCAGCGGGGACAGGGGTGGTCACTGAAGCTTTCTTT. It specifies CASSPAGTGVVTEAFF.

As for this clone: The same CDR3 is also encoded by other DNA sequences in this sample. V and J are TRBV7-9 and TRBJ1-6; TRBD1 aligns across 9 bases. There are 16 residues in the CDR3. Unmatched junction bases numbered 2, after V lost 5 bases and J lost 0 bases. CDR1 and CDR2 (germline): SEHNR, FQNEAQ (reference sequence). The CDR3 region is CASSGQGSSYNSPLHF. The CDR3 region has the DNA TGTGCCAGCAGCGGACAGGGGAGCTCCTATAATTCACCCCTCCACTTT.

This clone was seen a few times. This CDR3 is also generated by other DNA sequences in the sample. This chain joins TRBV7-8 and TRBJ1-5; 10 nucleotides align to TRBD1. The CDR3 runs 16 residues. The ends lost 5 bases at V and 0 bases at J; junction bases unmatched: 4. Germline V gene sequence: CDR1 SGHVS, CDR2 FQNEAQ. The DNA for the CDR3 is TGTGCCAGCAGCGCCGGGACAGGGGATAGCAATCAGCCCCAGCATTTT. Translated: CASSAGTGDSNQPQHF.

As for this clone: Other DNA variants within this sample encode the same CDR3. The chain has TRBV19 and TRBJ1-5, with 7 bases lining up with TRBD1. In germline, CDR1 is LNHDA, CDR2 SQIVND (reference sequence). The CDR3 totals 14 residues. The V and J ends lost 7 bases and 2 bases, in that order; junction bases with no gene match: 5. The CDR3 sequence: CASNRGEGNQPQHF. For the CDR3, the DNA is TGTGCCAGTAACAGGGGTGAGGGCAATCAGCCCCAGCATTTT.

The gene calls are TRBV27 and TRBJ1-1, with D possibly being TRBD1 (6 bases). The CDR3 sequence is 15 residues long. The V end was cut by 5 bases, the J end by 6 bases, with 19 bases between. Germline V gene data show CDR1 as MNHEY and CDR2 as SMNVEV (reference sequence). The CDR3, as DNA: TGTGCCAGCAGTATACAGGGAAGAGCGGGGTCTGAAGCTTTCTTT. Its translation: CASSIQGRAGSEAFF.

This chain links TRBV27 with TRBJ2-1; TRBD1 is a possible D gene (7 bases). The length of the CDR3 is 16 residues. Trimming stripped 0 bases from V and 8 bases from J, with 17 bases between. Looked up from germline, CDR1 is MNHEY and CDR2 is SMNVEV (reference sequence). The CDR3 DNA reads TGTGCCAGCAGTTTATCGCTAGCGAGGGGGCGGGATGAGCAGTTCTTC. Residues: CASSLSLARGRDEQFF.

The chain joins TRBV5-1 to TRBJ1-2; TRBD1 matches 8 bases. After removal of 0 bases from V and 4 bases from J, the junction contained 5 bases not matched to a gene. This CDR3 has 15 amino acids. The V gene's germline CDR1 is SGHRS and CDR2 YFSETQ. The CDR3 bases are TGCGCCAGCAGCTTGGGGACAGGGTCGGGCTATGGCTACACCTTC. Translating gives CASSLGTGSGYGYTF.

The gene calls are TRBV4-1 and TRBJ2-2; TRBD2 matches at 12 bases. The germline gives CDR1 MGHRA, CDR2 YSYEKL. The CDR3 runs 18 residues. With 4 bases clipped from V and 3 bases from J, the junction kept 9 bases outside the gene matches. This chain's CDR3 is CASSRGLAGGQDTGELFF. DNA of the CDR3: TGCGCCAGCAGCCGGGGGCTAGCGGGGGGGCAGGACACCGGGGAGCTGTTTTTT.